The sequence of this T cell receptor beta chain was determined in a study of T cell responses to AZD1222 COVID-19 vaccine. Regarding the study as a whole: Baseline antibody screening turned up just six or seven seropositive AZD1222 recipients. Donors skewed white British and female; clonal diversity was possibly underestimated. No repertoire was sampled before or during the peak T cell response, only after it.

Germline CDR1 LNHNV, CDR2 YYDKDF (reference sequence). The CDR3 sequence is 13 residues long. V lost 0 bases and J 3 bases, leaving 4 bases between the germline ends. Second-dose intervals near 4 or 12 weeks were combined. About this clone: Its target is not known.

Only in-frame clones appear in the TCRdb table, and some are missing; sequencing was by immunoSEQ multiplex PCR. Found here are about 73,000 clones, approximately 92% of them singletons; the top ten hold about 9.3%. This TCR came from an adult who received the AZD1222 COVID-19 vaccine. The V and J genes are TRBV15 and TRBJ2-3; D is uncertain. This specimen consisted of peripheral blood, obtained 28 days after the second AZD1222 dose. CDR3 nucleotides: TGTGCCACCAGCAGAGATCCGACAGATACGCAGTATTTT. It yields the protein CATSRDPTDTQYF.